The T cell receptor beta chain under discussion was sequenced for a study of CD8 T cells in Susac syndrome. Random hexamers served to reverse transcribe roughly 0.45 to 1 ug RNA. Amplification of TCR beta CDR3 spanned 54 Vbeta and 13 Jbeta via immunoSEQ multiplex PCR. Via MiXCR, TCRdb re-called the immunoSEQ multiplex PCR reads, giving one row per CDR3 protein. The sample has approximately 280,000 distinct CDR3 sequences; about 85% are singletons. Trimming cost V 4 bases and J 2 bases, with 6 bases left between them. This CDR3 is 12 amino acids long. This clonotype was detected a few times. Sequencing targeted TCR beta in blood CD8+ and CD4+ T cells. TEMRA cells were FACS-enriched, with CD8+ and CD4+ T cells isolated negatively.

The sample taken for sequencing was CD8+ T cells from PBMCs. The source is a human donor with multiple sclerosis. The rearrangement uses TRBV12-3 or TRBV12-4 and TRBJ2-7; D remains unclear. The CDR3 coding sequence is TGTGCCAGCAGTTCTGGGGCCTACGAGCAGTACTTC. Translating it yields CASSSGAYEQYF.